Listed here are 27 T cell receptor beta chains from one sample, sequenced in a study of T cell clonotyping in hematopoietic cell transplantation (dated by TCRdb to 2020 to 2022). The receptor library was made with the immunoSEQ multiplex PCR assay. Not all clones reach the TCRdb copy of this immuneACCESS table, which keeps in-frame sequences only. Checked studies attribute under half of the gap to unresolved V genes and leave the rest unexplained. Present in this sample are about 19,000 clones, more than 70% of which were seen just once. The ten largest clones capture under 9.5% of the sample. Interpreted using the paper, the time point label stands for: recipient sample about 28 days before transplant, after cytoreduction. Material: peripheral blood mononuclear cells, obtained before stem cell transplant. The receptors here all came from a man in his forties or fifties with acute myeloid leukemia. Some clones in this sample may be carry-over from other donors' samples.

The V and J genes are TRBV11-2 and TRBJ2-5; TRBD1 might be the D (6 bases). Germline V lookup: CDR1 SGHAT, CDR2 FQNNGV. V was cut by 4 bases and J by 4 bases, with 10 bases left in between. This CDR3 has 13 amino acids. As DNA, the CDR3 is TGTGCCAGCAGCTGGGGGCCGGGAGAGACCCAGTACTTC. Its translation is CASSWGPGETQYF.

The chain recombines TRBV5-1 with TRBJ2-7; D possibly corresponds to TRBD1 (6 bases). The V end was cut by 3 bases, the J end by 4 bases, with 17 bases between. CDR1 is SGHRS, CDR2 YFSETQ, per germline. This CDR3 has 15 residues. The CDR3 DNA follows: TGCGCCAGCAGCTCCCCGCGTTGGGGGCAATACGAGCAGTACTTC. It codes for CASSSPRWGQYEQYF.

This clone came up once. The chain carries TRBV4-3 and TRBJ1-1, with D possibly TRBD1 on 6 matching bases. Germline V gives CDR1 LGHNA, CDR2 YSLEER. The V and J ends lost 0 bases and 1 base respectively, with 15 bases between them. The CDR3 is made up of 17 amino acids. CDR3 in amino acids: CASSQDNDGQTNTEAFF. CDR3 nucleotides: TGCGCCAGCAGCCAAGATAACGACGGACAGACGAACACTGAAGCTTTCTTT.

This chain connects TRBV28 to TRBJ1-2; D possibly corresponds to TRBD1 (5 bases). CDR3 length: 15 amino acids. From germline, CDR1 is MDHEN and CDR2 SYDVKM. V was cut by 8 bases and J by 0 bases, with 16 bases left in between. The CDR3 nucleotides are TGTGCCAGCCGCCGACCAGGGCTAGCTAACTATGGCTACACCTTC. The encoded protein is CASRRPGLANYGYTF.

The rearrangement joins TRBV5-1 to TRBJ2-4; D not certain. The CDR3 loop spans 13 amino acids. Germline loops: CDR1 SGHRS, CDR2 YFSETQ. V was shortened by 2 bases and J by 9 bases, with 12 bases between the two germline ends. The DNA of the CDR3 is TGCGCCAGCAGCTTTGACCATAAGGGCATTCAGTACTTC. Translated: CASSFDHKGIQYF.

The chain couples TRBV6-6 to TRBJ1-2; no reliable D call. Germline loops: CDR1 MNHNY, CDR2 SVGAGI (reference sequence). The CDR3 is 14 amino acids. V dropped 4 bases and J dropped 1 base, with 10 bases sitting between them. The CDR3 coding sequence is TGTGCCAGCAGTTTCCTCATGGGTAACTATGGCTACACCTTC. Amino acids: CASSFLMGNYGYTF.

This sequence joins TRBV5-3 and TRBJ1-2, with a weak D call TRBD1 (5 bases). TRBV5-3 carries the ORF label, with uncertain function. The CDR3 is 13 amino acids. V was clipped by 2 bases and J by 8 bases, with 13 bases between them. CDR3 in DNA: TGTGCCAGAAGCTTCTTGACAGCCTTCGGCTACACCTTC. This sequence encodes CARSFLTAFGYTF.

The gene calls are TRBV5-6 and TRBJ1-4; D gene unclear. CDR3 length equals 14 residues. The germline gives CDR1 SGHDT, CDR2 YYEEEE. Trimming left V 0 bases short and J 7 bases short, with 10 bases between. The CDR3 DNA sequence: TGTGCCAGCAGCTTGGGGGAGATGGGTGAAAAACTGTTTTTT. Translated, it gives CASSLGEMGEKLFF.

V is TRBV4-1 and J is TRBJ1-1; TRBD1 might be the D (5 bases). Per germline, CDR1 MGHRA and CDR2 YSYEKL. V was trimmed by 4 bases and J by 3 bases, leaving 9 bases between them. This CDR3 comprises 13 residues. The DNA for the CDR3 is TGCGCCAGCAGCCTCCAAGGGGACACTGAAGCTTTCTTT. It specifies CASSLQGDTEAFF.

The CDR3 is CASSLSGDTQYF. The CDR3 DNA sequence: TGTGCCAGCAGCCTTAGCGGGGATACGCAGTATTTT. This chain uses TRBV5-6 with TRBJ2-3, with TRBD2 identical over 7 bases. Germline CDR1 SGHDT, CDR2 YYEEEE. The V segment lost 4 bases and the J segment 6 bases; nucleotides outside the gene matches: 2. The CDR3 extends over 12 amino acids.

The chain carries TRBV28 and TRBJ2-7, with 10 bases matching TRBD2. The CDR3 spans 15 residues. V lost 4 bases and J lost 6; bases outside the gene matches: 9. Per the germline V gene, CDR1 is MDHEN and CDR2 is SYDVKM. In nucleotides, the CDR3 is TGTGCCAGCAGTTCGAGCGGGGGGGCAGTTCGCGAGCAGTACTTC. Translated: CASSSSGGAVREQYF.

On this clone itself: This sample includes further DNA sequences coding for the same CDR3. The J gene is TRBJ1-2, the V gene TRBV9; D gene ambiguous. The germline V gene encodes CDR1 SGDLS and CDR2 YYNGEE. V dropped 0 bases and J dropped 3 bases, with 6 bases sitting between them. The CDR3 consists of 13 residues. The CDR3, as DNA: TGTGCCAGCAGCGTAGGGGGTGACTATGGCTACACCTTC. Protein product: CASSVGGDYGYTF. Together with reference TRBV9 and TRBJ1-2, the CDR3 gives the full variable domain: DSGVTQTPKHLITATGQRVTLRCSPRSGDLSVYWYQQSLDQGLQFLIQYYNGEERAKGNILERFSAQQFPDLHSELNLSSLELGDSALYFCASSVGGDYGYTFGSGTRLTVV.

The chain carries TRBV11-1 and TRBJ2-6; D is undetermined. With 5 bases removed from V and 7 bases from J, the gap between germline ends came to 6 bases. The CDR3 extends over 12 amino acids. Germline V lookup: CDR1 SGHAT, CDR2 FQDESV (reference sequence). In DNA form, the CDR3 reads TGTGCCAGCAGCCTACTAGCCAACGTCCTGACTTTC. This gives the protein CASSLLANVLTF.

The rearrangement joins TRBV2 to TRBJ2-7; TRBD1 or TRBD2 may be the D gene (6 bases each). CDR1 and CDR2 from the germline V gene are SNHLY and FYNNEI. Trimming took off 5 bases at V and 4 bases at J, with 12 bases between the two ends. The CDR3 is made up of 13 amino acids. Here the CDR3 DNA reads TGTGCCAGCAGTTTCGGGGGCTCATACGAGCAGTACTTC. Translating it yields CASSFGGSYEQYF.

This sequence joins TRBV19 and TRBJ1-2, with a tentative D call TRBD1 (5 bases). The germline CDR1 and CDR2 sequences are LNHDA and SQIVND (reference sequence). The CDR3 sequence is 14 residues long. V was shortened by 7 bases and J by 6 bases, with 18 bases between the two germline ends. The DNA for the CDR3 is TGTGCCAGTACTCTTGCAGGGAAGTACAATGGCTACACCTTC. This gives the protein CASTLAGKYNGYTF.

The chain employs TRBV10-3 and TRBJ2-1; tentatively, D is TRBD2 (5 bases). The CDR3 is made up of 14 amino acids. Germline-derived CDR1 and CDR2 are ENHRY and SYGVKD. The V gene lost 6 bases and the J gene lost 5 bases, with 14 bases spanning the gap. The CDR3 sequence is CAISMRTSNNEQFF. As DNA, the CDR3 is TGTGCCATCAGCATGAGGACTTCTAACAATGAGCAGTTCTTC.

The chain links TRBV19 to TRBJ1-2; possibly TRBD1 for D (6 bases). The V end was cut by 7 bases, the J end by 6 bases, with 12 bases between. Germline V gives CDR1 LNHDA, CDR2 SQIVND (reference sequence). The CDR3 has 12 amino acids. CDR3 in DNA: TGTGCCAGTATGGGACACATCGATGGCTACACCTTC. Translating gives CASMGHIDGYTF.

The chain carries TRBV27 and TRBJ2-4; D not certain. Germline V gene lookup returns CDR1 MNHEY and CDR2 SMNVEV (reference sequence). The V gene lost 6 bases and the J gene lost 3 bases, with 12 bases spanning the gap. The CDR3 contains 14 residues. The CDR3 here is CASRRTGGKNIQYF. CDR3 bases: TGTGCCAGCAGAAGGACGGGTGGCAAAAACATTCAGTACTTC.

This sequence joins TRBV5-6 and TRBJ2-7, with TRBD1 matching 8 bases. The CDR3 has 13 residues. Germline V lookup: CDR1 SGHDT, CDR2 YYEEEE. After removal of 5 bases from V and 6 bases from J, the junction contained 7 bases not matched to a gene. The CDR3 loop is CASSSQGASEQYF. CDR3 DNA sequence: TGTGCCAGCAGTTCGCAGGGGGCGAGCGAGCAGTACTTC.

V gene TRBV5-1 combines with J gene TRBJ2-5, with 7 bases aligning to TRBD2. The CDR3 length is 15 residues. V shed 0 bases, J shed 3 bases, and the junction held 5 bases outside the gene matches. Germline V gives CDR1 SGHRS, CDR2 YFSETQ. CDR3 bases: TGCGCCAGCAGCTTGGATCTAGCGGCGAAAGAGACCCAGTACTTC. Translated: CASSLDLAAKETQYF. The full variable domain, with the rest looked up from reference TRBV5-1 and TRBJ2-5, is KAGVTQTPRYLIKTRGQQVTLSCSPISGHRSVSWYQQTPGQGLQFLFEYFSETQRNKGNFPGRFSGRQFSNSRSEMNVSTLELGDSALYLCASSLDLAAKETQYFGPGTRLLVL.

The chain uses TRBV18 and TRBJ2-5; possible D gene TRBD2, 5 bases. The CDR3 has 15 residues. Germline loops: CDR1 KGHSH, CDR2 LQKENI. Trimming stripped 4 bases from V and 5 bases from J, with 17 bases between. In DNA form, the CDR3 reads TGTGCCAGCTCACAATTTCTCCCGGGATCGGAGACCCAGTACTTC. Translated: CASSQFLPGSETQYF. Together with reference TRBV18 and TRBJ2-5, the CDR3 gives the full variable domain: NAGVMQNPRHLVRRRGQEARLRCSPMKGHSHVYWYRQLPEEGLKFMVYLQKENIIDESGMPKERFSAEFPKEGPSILRIQQVVRGDSAAYFCASSQFLPGSETQYFGPGTRLLVL.

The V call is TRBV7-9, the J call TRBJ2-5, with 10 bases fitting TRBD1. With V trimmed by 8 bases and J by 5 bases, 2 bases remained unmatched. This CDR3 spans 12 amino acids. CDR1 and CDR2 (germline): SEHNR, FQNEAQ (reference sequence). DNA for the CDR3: TGTGCCAGCCAGGGACAGGGGGAGACCCAGTACTTC. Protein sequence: CASQGQGETQYF.

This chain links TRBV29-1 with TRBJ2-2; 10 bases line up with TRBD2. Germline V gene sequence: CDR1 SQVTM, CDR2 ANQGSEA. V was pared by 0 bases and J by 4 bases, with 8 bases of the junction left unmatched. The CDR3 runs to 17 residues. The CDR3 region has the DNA TGCAGCGTTGAAGACGACAGCGGGGGGGCCGTCACCGGGGAGCTGTTTTTT. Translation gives CSVEDDSGGAVTGELFF.

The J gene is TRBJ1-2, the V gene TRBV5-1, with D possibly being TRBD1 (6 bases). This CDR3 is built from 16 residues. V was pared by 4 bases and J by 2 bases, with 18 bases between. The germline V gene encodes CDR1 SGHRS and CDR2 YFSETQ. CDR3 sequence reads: CASSPEHRVRNYGYTF. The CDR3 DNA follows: TGCGCCAGCAGCCCAGAACACAGGGTCCGCAACTATGGCTACACCTTC.

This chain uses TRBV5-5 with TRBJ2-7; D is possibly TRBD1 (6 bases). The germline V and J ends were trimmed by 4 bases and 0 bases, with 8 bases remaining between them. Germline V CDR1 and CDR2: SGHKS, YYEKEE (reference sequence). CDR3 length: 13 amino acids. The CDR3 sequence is CASSEDSSYEQYF. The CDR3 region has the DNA TGTGCCAGCAGCGAGGACAGCTCCTACGAGCAGTACTTC.

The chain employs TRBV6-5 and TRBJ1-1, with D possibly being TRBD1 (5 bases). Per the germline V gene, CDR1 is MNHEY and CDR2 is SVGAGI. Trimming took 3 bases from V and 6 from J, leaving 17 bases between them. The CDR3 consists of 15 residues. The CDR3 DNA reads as TGTGCCAGCAGTTATTATCGGGGCCGCGGCGCTGAAGCTTTCTTT. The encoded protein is CASSYYRGRGAEAFF.

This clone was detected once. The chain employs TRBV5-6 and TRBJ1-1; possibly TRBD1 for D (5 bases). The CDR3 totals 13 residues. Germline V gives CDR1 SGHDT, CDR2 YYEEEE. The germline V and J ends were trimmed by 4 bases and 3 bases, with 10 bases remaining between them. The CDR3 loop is CASSPGLYTEAFF. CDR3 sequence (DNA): TGTGCCAGCAGCCCGGGACTTTACACTGAAGCTTTCTTT.